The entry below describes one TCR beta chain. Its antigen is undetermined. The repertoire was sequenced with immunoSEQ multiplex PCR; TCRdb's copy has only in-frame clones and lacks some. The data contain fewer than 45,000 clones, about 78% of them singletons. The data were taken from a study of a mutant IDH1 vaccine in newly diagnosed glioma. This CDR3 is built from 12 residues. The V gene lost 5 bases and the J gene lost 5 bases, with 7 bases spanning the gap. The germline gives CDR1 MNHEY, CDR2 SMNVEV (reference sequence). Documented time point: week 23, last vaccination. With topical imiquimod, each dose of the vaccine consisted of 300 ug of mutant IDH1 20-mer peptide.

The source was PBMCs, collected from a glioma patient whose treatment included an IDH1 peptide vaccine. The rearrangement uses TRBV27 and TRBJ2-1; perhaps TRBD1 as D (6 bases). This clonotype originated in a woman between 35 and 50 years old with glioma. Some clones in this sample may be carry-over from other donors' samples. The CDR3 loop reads CASSGDNNEQFF. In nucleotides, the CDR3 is TGTGCCAGCAGTGGGGACAACAATGAGCAGTTCTTC.